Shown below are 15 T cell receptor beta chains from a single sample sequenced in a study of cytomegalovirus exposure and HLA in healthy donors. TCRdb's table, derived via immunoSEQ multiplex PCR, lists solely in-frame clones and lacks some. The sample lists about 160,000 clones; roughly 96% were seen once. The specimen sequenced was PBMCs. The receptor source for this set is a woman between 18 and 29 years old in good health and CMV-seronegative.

This CDR3 is CAWSVGRAPGNTIYF. In DNA form, the CDR3 reads TGTGCCTGGAGTGTTGGCAGGGCCCCCGGAAACACCATATATTTT. The chain carries TRBV30 and TRBJ1-3, with a tentative D call TRBD1 (5 bases). Trimming stripped 0 bases from V and 4 bases from J, with 13 bases between. Germline V CDR1 and CDR2: GTSNPN, SVGIG (reference sequence). The CDR3 runs to 15 residues.

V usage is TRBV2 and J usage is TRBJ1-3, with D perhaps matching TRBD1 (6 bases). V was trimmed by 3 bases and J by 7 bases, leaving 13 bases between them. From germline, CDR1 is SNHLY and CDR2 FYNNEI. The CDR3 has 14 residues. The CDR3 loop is CASSDPTGGNTIYF. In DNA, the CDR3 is TGTGCCAGCAGTGACCCGACAGGCGGGAACACCATATATTTT. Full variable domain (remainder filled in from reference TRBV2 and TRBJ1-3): EPEVTQTPSHQVTQMGQEVILRCVPISNHLYFYWYRQILGQKVEFLVSFYNNEISEKSEIFDDQFSVERPDGSNFTLKIRSTKLEDSAMYFCASSDPTGGNTIYFGEGSWLTVV.

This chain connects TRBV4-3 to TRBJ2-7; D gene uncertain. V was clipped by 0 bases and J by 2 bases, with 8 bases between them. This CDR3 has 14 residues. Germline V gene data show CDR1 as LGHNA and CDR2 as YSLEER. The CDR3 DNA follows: TGCGCCAGCAGCCAAGACTCCAACACCTACGAGCAGTACTTC. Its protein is CASSQDSNTYEQYF.

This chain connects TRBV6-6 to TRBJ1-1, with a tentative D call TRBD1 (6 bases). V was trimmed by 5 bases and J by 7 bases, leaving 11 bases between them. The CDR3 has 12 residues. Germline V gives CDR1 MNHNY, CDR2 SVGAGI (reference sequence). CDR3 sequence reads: CASSGQGHEAFF. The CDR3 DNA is TGTGCCAGCAGTGGCCAGGGACATGAAGCTTTCTTT.

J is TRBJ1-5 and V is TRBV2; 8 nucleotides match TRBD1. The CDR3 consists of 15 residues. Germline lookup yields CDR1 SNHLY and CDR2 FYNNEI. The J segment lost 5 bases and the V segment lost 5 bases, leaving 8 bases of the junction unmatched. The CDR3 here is CASSQQGASYQPQHF. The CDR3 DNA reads TGTGCCAGCAGTCAGCAGGGGGCGTCATATCAGCCCCAGCATTTT.

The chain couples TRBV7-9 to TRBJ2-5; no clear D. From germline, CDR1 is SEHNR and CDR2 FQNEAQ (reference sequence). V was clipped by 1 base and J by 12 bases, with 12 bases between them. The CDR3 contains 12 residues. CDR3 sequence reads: CASSLVNKHEYF. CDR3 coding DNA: TGTGCCAGCAGCTTAGTAAATAAACATGAGTACTTC.

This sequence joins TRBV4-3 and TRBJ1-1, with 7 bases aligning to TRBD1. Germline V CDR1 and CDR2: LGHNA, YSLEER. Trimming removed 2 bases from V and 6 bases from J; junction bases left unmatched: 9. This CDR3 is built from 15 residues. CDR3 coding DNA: TGCGCCAGCAGCCAATTAGACAGGGCTGGCGCTGAAGCTTTCTTT. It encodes CASSQLDRAGAEAFF.

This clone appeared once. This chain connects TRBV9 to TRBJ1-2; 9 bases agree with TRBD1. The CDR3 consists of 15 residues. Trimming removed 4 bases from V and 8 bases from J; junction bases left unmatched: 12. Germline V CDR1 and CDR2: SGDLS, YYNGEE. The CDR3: CASSFSDRGSWGYTF. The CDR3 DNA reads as TGTGCCAGCAGCTTCTCGGACAGGGGTTCGTGGGGCTACACCTTC.

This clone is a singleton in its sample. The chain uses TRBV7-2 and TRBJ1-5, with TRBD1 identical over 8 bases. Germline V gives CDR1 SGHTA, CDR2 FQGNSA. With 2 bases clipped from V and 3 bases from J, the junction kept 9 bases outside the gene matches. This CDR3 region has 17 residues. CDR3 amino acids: CASSLRALTGANQPQHF. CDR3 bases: TGTGCCAGCAGCTTACGGGCCCTGACAGGGGCCAATCAGCCCCAGCATTTT.

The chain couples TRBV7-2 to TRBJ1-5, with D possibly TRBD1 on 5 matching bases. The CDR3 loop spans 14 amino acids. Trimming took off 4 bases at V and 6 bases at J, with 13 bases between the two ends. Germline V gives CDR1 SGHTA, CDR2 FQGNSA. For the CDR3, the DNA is TGTGCCAGCAGCTCTGACAGTTTTGGTCAGCCCCAGCATTTT. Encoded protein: CASSSDSFGQPQHF.

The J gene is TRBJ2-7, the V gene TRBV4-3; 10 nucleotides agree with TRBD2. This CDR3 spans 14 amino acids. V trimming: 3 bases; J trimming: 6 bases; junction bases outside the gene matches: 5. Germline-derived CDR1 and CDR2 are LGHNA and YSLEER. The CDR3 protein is CASSHGLAGAEQYF. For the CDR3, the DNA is TGCGCCAGCAGCCACGGGCTAGCGGGGGCCGAGCAGTACTTC.

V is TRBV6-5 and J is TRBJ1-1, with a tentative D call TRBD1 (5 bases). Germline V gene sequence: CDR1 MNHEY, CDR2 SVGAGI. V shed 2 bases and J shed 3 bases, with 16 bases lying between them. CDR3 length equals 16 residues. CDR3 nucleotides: TGTGCCAGCAGTTACAAGCAGGGCGGGAAGGACACTGAAGCTTTCTTT. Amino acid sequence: CASSYKQGGKDTEAFF.

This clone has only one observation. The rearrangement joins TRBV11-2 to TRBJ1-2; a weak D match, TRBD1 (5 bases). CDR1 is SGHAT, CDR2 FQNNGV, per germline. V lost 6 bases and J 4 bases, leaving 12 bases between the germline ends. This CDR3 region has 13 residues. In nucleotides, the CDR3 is TGTGCCAGCAGACAGGCCTCCAGCTATGGCTACACCTTC. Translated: CASRQASSYGYTF.

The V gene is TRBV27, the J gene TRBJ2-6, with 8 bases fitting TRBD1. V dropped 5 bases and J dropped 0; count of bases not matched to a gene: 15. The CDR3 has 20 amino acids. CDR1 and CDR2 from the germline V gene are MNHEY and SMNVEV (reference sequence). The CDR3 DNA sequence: TGTGCCAGCAGTCATCGCCGAGGCACAGGGGGAAACTCTGGGGCCAACGTCCTGACTTTC. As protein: CASSHRRGTGGNSGANVLTF.

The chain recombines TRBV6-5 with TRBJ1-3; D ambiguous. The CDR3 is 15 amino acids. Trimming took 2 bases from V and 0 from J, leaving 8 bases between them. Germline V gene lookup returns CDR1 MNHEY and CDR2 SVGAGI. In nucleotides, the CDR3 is TGTGCCAGCAGTTACGCGGGAAGCTCTGGAAACACCATATATTTT. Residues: CASSYAGSSGNTIYF.